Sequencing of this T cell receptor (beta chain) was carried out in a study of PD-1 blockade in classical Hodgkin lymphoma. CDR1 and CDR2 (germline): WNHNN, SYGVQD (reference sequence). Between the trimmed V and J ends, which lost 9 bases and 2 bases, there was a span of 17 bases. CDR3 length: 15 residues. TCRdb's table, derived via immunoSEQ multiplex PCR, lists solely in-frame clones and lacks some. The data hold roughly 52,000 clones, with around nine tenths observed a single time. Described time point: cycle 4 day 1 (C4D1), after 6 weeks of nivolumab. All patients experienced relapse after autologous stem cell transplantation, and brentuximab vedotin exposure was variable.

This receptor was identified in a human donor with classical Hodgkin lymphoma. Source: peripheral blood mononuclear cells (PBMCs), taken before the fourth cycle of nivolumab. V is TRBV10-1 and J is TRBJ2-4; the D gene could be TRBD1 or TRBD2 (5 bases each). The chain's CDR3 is CARHGAGWTKNIQYF. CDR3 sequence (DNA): TGCGCCAGGCACGGGGCAGGGTGGACCAAAAACATTCAGTACTTC.